This T cell receptor (beta chain) emerged from a study of identical twins. Germline CDR1 reads MNHEY; CDR2 reads SVGAGI. The length of the CDR3 is 15 residues. V dropped 3 bases and J dropped 6 bases, with 17 bases sitting between them. TCRdb reprocessed the 5' RACE reads via MiXCR and lists one record per CDR3 protein. The sample contains approximately 230,000 distinct CDR3 sequences, 5.5% to 7.5% of which appear only once. Study-level findings and limits: In beta out-of-frame sequences, the excess sharing between twins was weaker.

Worth noting for this clonotype: The antigen is not known.

These same data were also listed under a study on T cells expressing NK-cell markers. That work contributes: HCMV serostatus: seven of eight sequenced donors positive, one negative.

The specimen sequenced was CD8+ T cells sorted from blood. This TCR was recovered from a woman between 18 and 29 years old in good health. This chain joins TRBV6-5 and TRBJ1-1; D is ambiguous. CDR3 sequence (DNA): TGTGCCAGCAGTTATTTGGGAGGATATCGTCCTGAAGCTTTCTTT. The encoded protein is CASSYLGGYRPEAFF.